The sequence of this T cell receptor beta chain was determined in a study of shared clonotypes between healthy human individuals. Cells designated naive CD8 were CD45RO-negative and were positively selected for CCR7, with terminally differentiated effector memory CD45RA+ cells excluded. This table comes from immunoSEQ multiplex PCR, and its TCRdb copy is limited to in-frame clones, with some not included. The sample has about 2.2 million clones; around 93% are singletons. Sample: naive CD8+ T cells from PBMCs. This receptor was obtained from a man between 18 and 29 years old in good health. Some clones in this sample may be carry-over from other donors' samples.

The CDR3 here is CASSQVGGVTGELFF. The CDR3 nucleotides read TGCGCCAGCAGCCAAGTGGGGGGCGTCACCGGGGAGCTGTTTTTT. This chain joins TRBV4-1 and TRBJ2-2; the D call may be TRBD1 or TRBD2 (6 bases each). The CDR3 is made up of 15 amino acids. Germline V gene lookup returns CDR1 MGHRA and CDR2 YSYEKL. Between the trimmed V and J ends, which lost 1 base and 4 bases, there was a span of 10 bases.